This passage covers 20 T cell receptor beta chains from one sample sequenced in a study of blood T cell repertoires in COVID-19. Sequenced by immunoSEQ multiplex PCR; TCRdb stores in-frame clones only, minus some. The sample lists over 400,000 clones, 88% seen once, with around 7.9% in the top ten. The sequenced material came from PBMCs or T cells enriched from blood (not recorded which). These TCRs come from a woman aged 55 to 70 who had recovered from COVID-19.

The chain couples TRBV2 to TRBJ1-2; 12 bases match TRBD1. Trimming at V came to 6 bases and at J to 3 bases, leaving 5 bases not matched to a gene. This CDR3 spans 15 amino acids. In germline, CDR1 is SNHLY, CDR2 FYNNEI. This CDR3 is CASRGTGGDDYGYTF. CDR3 bases: TGTGCCAGCAGGGGGACAGGGGGCGATGACTATGGCTACACCTTC.

This clone is a singleton in its sample. V gene TRBV2 combines with J gene TRBJ2-3; 9 bases match TRBD2. The CDR3 covers 16 residues. The V gene end was trimmed by 0 bases and the J gene end by 5 bases; junction bases not matched to a gene: 6. Germline V CDR1 and CDR2: SNHLY, FYNNEI. Here the CDR3 reads CASSEAAGGHIDTQYF. The DNA for the CDR3 is TGTGCCAGCAGTGAAGCGGCGGGGGGGCATATAGATACGCAGTATTTT.

The chain is built from TRBV3-1 (or the pseudogene TRBV3-2) and TRBJ2-3; D possibly corresponds to TRBD2 (7 bases). Trimming cost V 4 bases and J 1 base, with 15 bases left between them. CDR3 size: 16 residues. The V gene's germline CDR1 is LGHDT and CDR2 YNNKEL (reference sequence). CDR3 residues: CASSLRGGRGTDTQYF. The DNA for the CDR3 is TGTGCCAGCAGCCTAAGGGGGGGGCGTGGCACAGATACGCAGTATTTT.

The chain carries TRBV18 and TRBJ2-1; D call uncertain. The V end lost 5 bases, the J end lost 0 bases, and 11 bases lay between the germline ends. The CDR3 contains 15 residues. Germline CDR1 and CDR2: KGHSH and LQKENI. CDR3 nucleotide sequence: TGTGCCAGCTCAGTGGCAGTAAGCTCCTACAATGAGCAGTTCTTC. This encodes CASSVAVSSYNEQFF.

The rearrangement uses TRBV10-3 and TRBJ1-2, with D unclear. Germline CDR1 and CDR2: ENHRY and SYGVKD. The V end lost 8 bases, the J end lost 1 base, and 11 bases lay between the germline ends. The CDR3 runs to 13 residues. DNA of the CDR3: TGTGCCATCCTCCCTGAGGTTAACTATGGCTACACCTTC. Protein: CAILPEVNYGYTF.

This chain connects TRBV27 to TRBJ2-1; the D gene is possibly TRBD1 (6 bases). From germline, CDR1 is MNHEY and CDR2 SMNVEV (reference sequence). Trimming pared 8 bases from V and 2 bases from J, leaving 13 bases between. The CDR3 runs 14 residues. The CDR3 sequence is CASGPGQPYNEQFF. CDR3 in DNA: TGTGCCAGCGGGCCTGGACAGCCCTACAATGAGCAGTTCTTC.

The chain combines TRBV18 with TRBJ2-1, with 7 bases fitting TRBD1. The CDR3 consists of 18 residues. Germline V gene sequence: CDR1 KGHSH, CDR2 LQKENI. Losses at the gene ends were 5 bases for V and 2 bases for J; bases not matched to a gene: 15. This CDR3 reads CASSDGTVKQGPYNEQFF. For the CDR3, the DNA is TGTGCCAGCTCAGACGGGACAGTTAAACAAGGCCCCTACAATGAGCAGTTCTTC.

This chain joins TRBV5-1 and TRBJ2-7; tentatively, D is TRBD1 (6 bases). Trimming shortened V by 0 bases and J by 5 bases, and 12 bases separated the two germline ends. Germline V gene sequence: CDR1 SGHRS, CDR2 YFSETQ. The CDR3 contains 14 residues. CDR3 sequence: CASSLGQQGHEQYV. The CDR3 coding sequence is TGCGCCAGCAGCTTGGGTCAACAGGGACACGAGCAGTACGTC.

The V gene is TRBV10-2, the J gene TRBJ2-4, with 10 positions matching TRBD1. The germline V gene has CDR1 WSHSY and CDR2 SAAADI. Trimming cost V 6 bases and J 8 bases; bases outside gene matches: 1. This CDR3 comprises 12 residues. CDR3 in DNA: TGCGCCAGCAGAGGACAGGGGGACATTCAGTACTTC. Its protein is CASRGQGDIQYF.

V gene TRBV21-1 combines with J gene TRBJ2-7; TRBD1, the table's D call, lacks a check against the DNA. TRBV21-1 is labeled a pseudogene. The CDR3 covers 15 residues. This CDR3 reads CASSKCPDRGNEQYV. The CDR3 DNA is TGTGCCAGCAGCAAATGCCCGGACAGGGGTAACGAGCAGTACGTC.

The chain employs TRBV5-4 and TRBJ2-5; 7 bases line up with TRBD1. Per the germline V gene, CDR1 is SGHNT and CDR2 is YYREEE (reference sequence). The CDR3 is made up of 13 amino acids. Unmatched junction bases numbered 5, after V lost 5 bases and J lost 4 bases. In DNA form, the CDR3 reads TGTGCCAGCAGTAGGACAGGTCGAGAGACCCAGTACTTC. As protein: CASSRTGRETQYF.

The gene calls are TRBV5-1 and TRBJ2-2; D is possibly TRBD2 (6 bases). Germline V gene data show CDR1 as SGHRS and CDR2 as YFSETQ. This CDR3 has 15 amino acids. The V end lost 6 bases, the J end lost 7 bases, and 19 bases lay between the germline ends. Here the CDR3 reads CASMERGGVNGELFF. For the CDR3, the DNA is TGCGCCAGCATGGAGCGAGGAGGGGTAAACGGGGAGCTGTTTTTT.

As to this clone: Other DNA sequences from this sample encode an identical CDR3 as well. The J gene is TRBJ2-3, the V gene TRBV5-6; TRBD1 agrees at 10 bases. CDR1 is SGHDT and CDR2 is YYEEEE in the germline V gene. The ends lost 2 bases at V and 1 base at J; junction bases unmatched: 1. The CDR3 is 15 amino acids. The CDR3 bases are TGTGCCAGCAGCTTCGGGACAGGGGGCACAGATACGCAGTATTTT. As protein: CASSFGTGGTDTQYF.

The chain has TRBV7-2 and TRBJ2-1, with D unclear. The CDR3 consists of 12 residues. V was cut by 5 bases and J by 9 bases, with 11 bases left in between. Germline-derived CDR1 and CDR2 are SGHTA and FQGNSA. The CDR3, as DNA: TGTGCCAGCAGCATGTTTTCTCGTGAGCAGTTCTTC. Translation: CASSMFSREQFF.

V is TRBV29-1 and J is TRBJ2-7; D may be TRBD1 (5 bases). Germline CDR1 SQVTM, CDR2 ANQGSEA. The V and J ends lost 6 bases and 7 bases respectively, with 22 bases between them. This CDR3 has 14 amino acids. The DNA of the CDR3 is TGCAGCGTCGAGGTCGCAGGGTCTTCCGTGGAGCAGTACTTC. Amino acid sequence: CSVEVAGSSVEQYF.

This chain uses TRBV5-5 with TRBJ1-3; TRBD1 matches at 9 bases. Per the germline V gene, CDR1 is SGHKS and CDR2 is YYEKEE (reference sequence). V lost 5 bases to trimming and J lost 4 bases; unmatched junction nucleotides: 7. The CDR3 has 15 amino acids. CDR3 protein: CASSGGQGSGNTIYF. The CDR3 bases are TGTGCCAGCAGTGGGGGACAGGGATCAGGAAACACCATATATTTT. Variable domain in full (rest from reference TRBV5-5 and TRBJ1-3): DAGVTQSPTHLIKTRGQQVTLRCSPISGHKSVSWYQQVLGQGPQFIFQYYEKEERGRGNFPDRFSARQFPNYSSELNVNALLLGDSALYLCASSGGQGSGNTIYFGEGSWLTVV.

The CDR3 here is CASRRGTFGEKLFF. The CDR3, as DNA: TGCGCCAGCAGGAGAGGGACATTTGGTGAAAAACTGTTTTTT. The chain has TRBV4-1 and TRBJ1-4; tentatively, D is TRBD1 (6 bases). The CDR3 is made up of 14 amino acids. With 6 bases removed from V and 7 bases from J, the gap between germline ends came to 15 bases. Germline values: CDR1 MGHRA, CDR2 YSYEKL.

The rearrangement links TRBV4-1 to TRBJ2-7; 8 bases are a match to TRBD2. CDR3 length: 16 amino acids. In germline, CDR1 is MGHRA, CDR2 YSYEKL. V lost 0 bases, J lost 3 bases, and 7 bases stayed unmatched. CDR3 sequence (DNA): TGCGCCAGCAGCCAAGAAAGCGGGGGCCACATCTACGAGCAGTACTTC. Translation: CASSQESGGHIYEQYF.

This chain joins TRBV27 and TRBJ1-1; 7 bases line up with TRBD1. V shed 4 bases, J shed 4 bases, and the junction held 12 bases outside the gene matches. Germline V lookup: CDR1 MNHEY, CDR2 SMNVEV (reference sequence). The CDR3 totals 16 residues. The CDR3 bases are TGTGCCAGCAGTTGGGGCGACAGGGTAGGTAGCACTGAAGCTTTCTTT. Its protein is CASSWGDRVGSTEAFF.

This clone was detected once. The chain uses TRBV30 and TRBJ2-7, with 10 bases matching TRBD2. Per germline, CDR1 GTSNPN and CDR2 SVGIG (reference sequence). CDR3 size: 13 residues. The ends lost 3 bases at V and 4 bases at J; junction bases unmatched: 3. CDR3 amino acids: CAWRRAGGYEQYF. DNA for the CDR3: TGTGCCTGGAGAAGAGCGGGGGGGTACGAGCAGTACTTC. The entire variable domain, with the rest obtained from reference TRBV30 and TRBJ2-7, is as follows: SQTIHQWPATLVQPVGSPLSLECTVEGTSNPNLYWYRQAAGRGLQLLFYSVGIGQISSEVPQNLSASRPQDRQFILSSKKLLLSDSGFYLCAWRRAGGYEQYFGPGTRLTVT.